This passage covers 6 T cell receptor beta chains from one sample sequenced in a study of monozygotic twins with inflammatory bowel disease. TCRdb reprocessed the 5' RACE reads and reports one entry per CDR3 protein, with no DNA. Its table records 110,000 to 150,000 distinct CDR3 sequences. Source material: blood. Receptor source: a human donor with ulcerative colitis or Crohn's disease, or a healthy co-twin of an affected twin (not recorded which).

This CDR3 reads CASSSGLAGFRETQYF. The rearrangement links TRBV7-3 to TRBJ2-5; TCRdb calls TRBD2, which cannot be checked without DNA. The V gene's germline CDR1 is SGHTA and CDR2 FQGTGA. The CDR3 extends over 16 amino acids.

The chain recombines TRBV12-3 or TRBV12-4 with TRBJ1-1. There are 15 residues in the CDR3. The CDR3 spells CASSRRAGWNTEAFF.

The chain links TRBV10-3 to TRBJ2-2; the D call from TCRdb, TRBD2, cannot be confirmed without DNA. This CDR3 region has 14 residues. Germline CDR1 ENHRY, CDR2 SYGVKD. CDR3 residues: CAISEGGGPGELFF.

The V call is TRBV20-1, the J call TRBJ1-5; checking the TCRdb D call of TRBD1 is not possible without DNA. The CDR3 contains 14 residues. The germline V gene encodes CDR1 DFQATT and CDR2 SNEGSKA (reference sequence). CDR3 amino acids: CSAPSVQGLRPQHF.

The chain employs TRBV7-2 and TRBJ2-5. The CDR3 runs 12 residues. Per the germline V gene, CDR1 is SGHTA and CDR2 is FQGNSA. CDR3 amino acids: CASGRPVETQYF.

This chain's CDR3 is CASSLVPGLYQETQYF. The chain recombines TRBV11-3 with TRBJ2-5. Germline V gene sequence: CDR1 SGHNT, CDR2 YENEEA. This CDR3 has 16 amino acids.